Listed here is a single T cell receptor beta chain. Its antigen is undetermined. Trimming cost V 3 bases and J 6 bases, with 6 bases left between them. Germline loops: CDR1 MDHEN, CDR2 SYDVKM. The CDR3 extends over 11 amino acids. The source of the sample is a study of cytomegalovirus exposure and HLA in healthy donors. TCRdb's table, derived via immunoSEQ multiplex PCR, lists solely in-frame clones and lacks some. The sample comprises over 80,000 clones, roughly 85% of which are singletons, and approximately 20% rests with the top ten. Findings and caveats of the study: The listing of some 170 TCR beta chains classed them as cytomegalovirus-associated. Most TCR sequences were uncommon, yet certain public TCRs appeared in many donors.

This receptor was obtained from a man younger than 30 in good health and CMV-seropositive. Sequenced material: PBMCs. The chain uses TRBV28 and TRBJ2-7; D might be TRBD1 (6 bases). The CDR3 DNA reads as TGTGCCAGCAGTTTCAGGGGCGAGCAGTACTTC. Residues: CASSFRGEQYF.